The rows below give T cell receptor beta chains drawn from one sample of a study of cytomegalovirus exposure and HLA in healthy donors. Here immunoSEQ multiplex PCR was the method, and the copy in TCRdb shows in-frame clones only, minus some. The sample has 250,000 to 350,000 clones, 87% seen once. Sequencing input: PBMCs. The source is a woman aged 25-40 years in good health and CMV-seropositive. CDR3s include the opening cysteine and the closing phenylalanine or tryptophan. The D gene is left open where the match is weak. Clone size is stated in some rows and not others, as once, few, many or a class when expanded.

CDR3aa	CDR3nt	j_gene	v_gene	d_gene	abundance
CASKDREPYEQYF	TGTGCCAGCAAAGACAGGGAACCGTACGAGCAGTACTTC	TRBJ2-7	TRBV28	TRBD1	.
CASSDPGQGTDTQYF	TGTGCCAGCAGTGATCCGGGACAGGGAACAGATACGCAGTATTTT	TRBJ2-3	TRBV25-1	TRBD1	.
CASSLTSGSSYEQYF	TGCGCCAGCAGCCTAACTAGCGGGAGCTCCTACGAGCAGTACTTC	TRBJ2-7	TRBV5-1	TRBD2	few
CASSAWDGQIRNQPQHF	TGTGCCAGCAGCGCCTGGGACGGTCAGATCCGCAATCAGCCCCAGCATTTT	TRBJ1-5	TRBV7-8	.	.
CASSQDRLARADTQYF	TGCGCCAGCAGCCAAGATCGGCTAGCGCGGGCAGATACGCAGTATTTT	TRBJ2-3	TRBV4-3	.	.
CASSLDPRSQPQHF	TGCGCCAGCAGCTTGGATCCGCGGAGTCAGCCCCAGCATTTT	TRBJ1-5	TRBV5-1	.	.
CASSPNSETQYF	TGTGCCAGCAGCCCTAATAGCGAGACCCAGTACTTC	TRBJ2-5	TRBV27	.	.
CASSLGPWREANTEAFF	TGTGCCAGCAGTTTAGGCCCGTGGAGAGAGGCGAACACTGAAGCTTTCTTT	TRBJ1-1	TRBV27	.	.
CASRGQGSYEQYF	TGTGCCAGCAGGGGACAGGGCTCCTACGAGCAGTACTTC	TRBJ2-7	TRBV6-6	TRBD1	.
CASSPAIGYEQYF	TGTGCCAGCTCACCAGCGATAGGCTACGAGCAGTACTTC	TRBJ2-7	TRBV18	.	.
CSVGWAGDTGELFF	TGCAGCGTTGGATGGGCGGGAGACACCGGGGAGCTGTTTTTT	TRBJ2-2	TRBV29-1	TRBD2	.
CASSLTGGRETQYF	TGTGCCAGCTCTCTCACCGGCGGTCGAGAGACCCAGTACTTC	TRBJ2-5	TRBV18	.	.
CSVEREGTEAFF	TGCAGCGTTGAAAGAGAGGGGACTGAAGCTTTCTTT	TRBJ1-1	TRBV29-1	.	.
CASSVAQLNTEAFF	TGTGCCAGCAGCGTAGCCCAGTTGAACACTGAAGCTTTCTTT	TRBJ1-1	TRBV9	.	.
CASLYEQYF	TGTGCCAGCCTCTACGAGCAGTACTTC	TRBJ2-7	TRBV27	.	.
CASSRDRGFPSSYEQYF	TGTGCCAGCAGTCGGGACAGGGGGTTCCCTAGCTCCTACGAGCAGTACTTC	TRBJ2-7	TRBV11-2	TRBD1	.
CASSPRLATYNEQFF	TGTGCCAGCAGCCCACGACTAGCGACCTACAATGAGCAGTTCTTC	TRBJ2-1	TRBV7-9	TRBD2	.
CASSSGTGTEAFF	TGTGCCAGCAGTTCAGGTACGGGGACTGAAGCTTTCTTT	TRBJ1-1	TRBV28	.	.
CASSLEVPPEAFF	TGTGCCAGCAGCTTAGAAGTCCCTCCTGAAGCTTTCTTT	TRBJ1-1	TRBV7-9	.	.
CATSSSAGSGANVLTF	TGTGCCACCAGCAGCTCTGCGGGGAGTGGGGCCAACGTCCTGACTTTC	TRBJ2-6	TRBV15	.	.
CASSFRSRGQETQYF	TGCGCCAGCAGCTTTAGGTCTAGAGGGCAAGAGACCCAGTACTTC	TRBJ2-5	TRBV5-1	.	.
CASSYAGGGNEKLFF	TGTGCCAGCAGTTACGCAGGGGGGGGAAATGAAAAACTGTTTTTT	TRBJ1-4	TRBV6-6	TRBD1	.
CASLAGPSTDTQYF	TGCGCCAGCTTAGCGGGACCTAGCACAGATACGCAGTATTTT	TRBJ2-3	TRBV5-1	TRBD2	.
CASSLNRDLNTEAFF	TGCGCCAGCAGCTTGAACAGAGACTTGAACACTGAAGCTTTCTTT	TRBJ1-1	TRBV5-1	.	.
CASSLRQDEAFF	TGTGCCAGCAGCTTACGGCAGGACGAAGCTTTCTTT	TRBJ1-1	TRBV5-4	.	.
CASSLVGGELFF	TGTGCCAGCAGCTTGGTGGGCGGGGAGCTGTTTTTT	TRBJ2-2	TRBV5-6	.	.
CASMRGAYEQYF	TGTGCCAGCATGCGGGGGGCTTACGAGCAGTACTTC	TRBJ2-7	TRBV2	TRBD2	.
CASLFNRYRGRGDNQPQHF	TGTGCCAGCCTATTCAACCGTTACAGGGGGCGCGGGGACAATCAGCCCCAGCATTTT	TRBJ1-5	TRBV19	TRBD1	once
CASSLRGPTSYEQYF	TGTGCCAGCAGCCTTAGGGGCCCCACCTCCTACGAGCAGTACTTC	TRBJ2-7	TRBV28	.	.
CASSRTSGRNTGELFF	TGTGCCAGCAGCCGGACTAGCGGGAGGAACACCGGGGAGCTGTTTTTT	TRBJ2-2	TRBV14	TRBD2	few
CASNRGLETQYF	TGTGCCAGCAACAGGGGTTTGGAGACCCAGTACTTC	TRBJ2-5	TRBV6-1	TRBD1	.
CASSTGGQPQHF	TGTGCCAGCAGCACTGGTGGGCAGCCCCAGCATTTT	TRBJ1-5	TRBV6-1	.	.